This entry lists 24 T cell receptor beta chains sequenced from one sample in a study of technical replicates of blood from a handful of donors. Measured with immunoSEQ multiplex PCR; TCRdb has only the in-frame clones, and not every one. The data show 65,000 to 90,000 clones, around 93% seen once. Sequencing was done on a sample of T cells isolated from PBMCs. Receptor source: a human donor in good health.

The chain links TRBV28 to TRBJ2-5; D perhaps matches TRBD1 (6 bases). V was clipped by 5 bases and J by 2 bases, with 9 bases between them. This CDR3 spans 13 amino acids. Germline assignment: CDR1 MDHEN and CDR2 SYDVKM. The CDR3 DNA reads as TGTGCCAGCAGTCTCGGACAGCAAGAGACCCAGTACTTC. This encodes CASSLGQQETQYF.

V is TRBV9 and J is TRBJ2-5; 8 nucleotides agree with TRBD1. V shed 4 bases and J 9 bases; nucleotides not matched to a gene: 17. Looked up from germline, CDR1 is SGDLS and CDR2 is YYNGEE. This CDR3 is 16 amino acids long. The CDR3 DNA follows: TGTGCCAGCAGCATGACAGGGGCCCTCAGGGAATCGGCCCAGTACTTC. Amino acids: CASSMTGALRESAQYF.

The chain carries TRBV28 and TRBJ2-1, with 12 bases fitting TRBD2. There are 16 residues in the CDR3. Germline values: CDR1 MDHEN, CDR2 SYDVKM. The ends lost 6 bases at V and 5 bases at J; junction bases unmatched: 8. The CDR3 sequence: CASSFLAGGPNNEQFF. The CDR3 nucleotides read TGTGCCAGCAGCTTCCTAGCGGGAGGGCCAAACAATGAGCAGTTCTTC.

This chain joins TRBV7-2 and TRBJ1-5; D possibly corresponds to TRBD1 (6 bases). Germline-derived CDR1 and CDR2 are SGHTA and FQGNSA. V was trimmed by 5 bases and J by 2 bases, leaving 13 bases between them. The length of the CDR3 is 15 residues. The CDR3 nucleotides read TGTGCCAGCAGCCCAACAGGGCTGGGCAATCAGCCCCAGCATTTT. Translated: CASSPTGLGNQPQHF.

In DNA, the CDR3 is TGCAGCGTTGAGATCAGGGCTGAAGGCTACACCTTC. Translated: CSVEIRAEGYTF. The V call is TRBV29-1, the J call TRBJ1-2; the D gene is possibly TRBD1 (5 bases). This CDR3 is 12 amino acids long. Between the trimmed V and J ends, which lost 3 bases and 8 bases, there was a span of 13 bases. Germline loops: CDR1 SQVTM, CDR2 ANQGSEA.

The J gene is TRBJ2-1, the V gene TRBV4-1, with 12 positions matching TRBD1. The CDR3 loop spans 19 amino acids. Looked up from germline, CDR1 is MGHRA and CDR2 is YSYEKL. Trimming cost V 4 bases and J 4 bases; bases outside gene matches: 14. This CDR3 reads CASSLGQGAWGGPYNEQFF. In nucleotides, the CDR3 is TGCGCCAGCAGCCTGGGACAGGGGGCCTGGGGAGGGCCATACAATGAGCAGTTCTTC.

V gene TRBV5-1 combines with J gene TRBJ1-1; tentative D call: TRBD1 (6 bases). V was shortened by 2 bases and J by 3 bases, with 11 bases between the two germline ends. In germline, CDR1 is SGHRS, CDR2 YFSETQ. The length of the CDR3 is 14 residues. This chain's CDR3 is CASSFLGGDTEAFF. DNA of the CDR3: TGCGCCAGCAGCTTCCTAGGGGGAGACACTGAAGCTTTCTTT. The full variable domain, completed using reference TRBV5-1 and TRBJ1-1, is KAGVTQTPRYLIKTRGQQVTLSCSPISGHRSVSWYQQTPGQGLQFLFEYFSETQRNKGNFPGRFSGRQFSNSRSEMNVSTLELGDSALYLCASSFLGGDTEAFFGQGTRLTVV.

The chain employs TRBV5-1 and TRBJ1-5, with 7 bases lining up with TRBD1. The V and J ends lost 0 bases and 4 bases, in that order; junction bases with no gene match: 4. There are 15 residues in the CDR3. The germline gives CDR1 SGHRS, CDR2 YFSETQ. CDR3 amino acids: CASSLEGTVNQPQHF. The CDR3 DNA sequence: TGCGCCAGCAGCTTGGAAGGGACAGTTAATCAGCCCCAGCATTTT.

This rearrangement joins TRBV19 to TRBJ1-1, with D unclear. Germline V gene lookup returns CDR1 LNHDA and CDR2 SQIVND (reference sequence). This CDR3 has 11 amino acids. Trimming took off 7 bases at V and 6 bases at J, with 9 bases between the two ends. The CDR3 DNA reads TGTGCCAGTAATCGGGGTCCTGAAGCTTTCTTT. Its protein is CASNRGPEAFF.

This chain connects TRBV28 to TRBJ1-2; TRBD1 matches 9 bases. The CDR3 extends over 14 amino acids. V trimming: 2 bases; J trimming: 7 bases; junction bases outside the gene matches: 5. Looked up from germline, CDR1 is MDHEN and CDR2 is SYDVKM. CDR3 nucleotides: TGTGCCAGCAGTTTACCGGACAGGGGAGGTGGCTACACCTTC. Translated: CASSLPDRGGGYTF.

The chain is built from TRBV5-1 and TRBJ2-1, with D possibly matching TRBD1 (5 bases). The CDR3 covers 20 residues. Germline V gene sequence: CDR1 SGHRS, CDR2 YFSETQ. The V end was cut by 4 bases, the J end by 3 bases, with 29 bases between. DNA for the CDR3: TGCGCCAGCAGCGGGGTTGGGTCGGACGGGTTGGGTACAGGCTACAATGAGCAGTTCTTC. Protein sequence: CASSGVGSDGLGTGYNEQFF.

The V call is TRBV10-3, the J call TRBJ1-3; D uncertain. V lost 10 bases and J lost 3, with 19 bases in between. The V gene's germline CDR1 is ENHRY and CDR2 SYGVKD. This CDR3 is built from 15 residues. CDR3 amino acids: CATQATIVDGNTIYF. For the CDR3, the DNA is TGTGCCACCCAAGCGACCATTGTGGATGGAAACACCATATATTTT.

This sequence joins TRBV28 and TRBJ2-2; TRBD2 agrees at 9 bases. This CDR3 is built from 17 residues. CDR1 and CDR2 (germline): MDHEN, SYDVKM. Trimming cost V 3 bases and J 4 bases; bases outside gene matches: 9. The CDR3 loop reads CASSLRSLAGRTGELFF. In nucleotides, the CDR3 is TGTGCCAGCAGTTTGAGATCGCTAGCGGGACGCACCGGGGAGCTGTTTTTT.

The chain has TRBV6-5 and TRBJ2-2, with TRBD2 matching 9 bases. The CDR3 sequence is 15 residues long. V lost 5 bases and J lost 7; bases outside the gene matches: 8. The germline V gene has CDR1 MNHEY and CDR2 SVGAGI. CDR3 bases: TGTGCCAGCAGTAGACTAGCGGAGGTTGGCGGGGAGCTGTTTTTT. Translation gives CASSRLAEVGGELFF.

The CDR3 DNA reads TGCGCCAGCAGCTTGGACACAGATAACAATGAGCAGTTCTTC. Protein product: CASSLDTDNNEQFF. The gene calls are TRBV5-1 and TRBJ2-1, with unresolved D. V dropped 0 bases and J dropped 5 bases, with 9 bases sitting between them. This CDR3 contains 14 residues. Germline V CDR1 and CDR2: SGHRS, YFSETQ.

Note on this clone: At one end, the junction sequence differs from germline, possibly due to a read error. The chain has TRBV4-1 and TRBJ1-4, with D hard to call. Looked up from germline, CDR1 is MGHRA and CDR2 is YSYEKL. The CDR3 spans 20 residues. The CDR3 is CASSQDEINLLGITNEKLFF. CDR3 nucleotide sequence: TGCGCCAGCAGCCAAGATGAGATAAACTTACTAGGCATAACTAATGAAAAGCTGTTTTTT.

The rearrangement links TRBV5-1 to TRBJ2-1, with TRBD2 matching over 12 bases. Germline CDR1 SGHRS, CDR2 YFSETQ. Trimming cost V 7 bases and J 4 bases; bases outside gene matches: 3. The CDR3 sequence is 14 residues long. DNA of the CDR3: TGCGCCAGCCGGGGGACTAGCGGGTACAATGAGCAGTTCTTC. Encoded protein: CASRGTSGYNEQFF.

This chain connects TRBV2 to TRBJ2-1; the match to TRBD2 covers 8 bases. CDR1 is SNHLY and CDR2 is FYNNEI in the germline V gene. The V and J ends lost 8 bases and 9 bases, in that order; junction bases with no gene match: 9. CDR3 length equals 13 residues. CDR3 coding DNA: TGTGCCAGCGGGGGTGGGCTAGCGGGTGAGCAGTTCTTC. Translating it yields CASGGGLAGEQFF.

CDR3 nucleotide sequence: TGTGCCAGTAGCTGGGGGACTACTTACACCGGGGAGCTGTTTTTT. It yields the protein CASSWGTTYTGELFF. The chain is built from TRBV19 and TRBJ2-2, with TRBD2 matching 7 bases. V dropped 6 bases and J dropped 3; count of bases not matched to a gene: 7. From germline, CDR1 is LNHDA and CDR2 SQIVND (reference sequence). The CDR3 spans 15 residues.

The chain is built from TRBV6-6 and TRBJ1-1; TRBD1 matches 9 bases. The CDR3 length is 13 residues. V lost 7 bases and J lost 4; bases outside the gene matches: 4. Per the germline V gene, CDR1 is MNHNY and CDR2 is SVGAGI (reference sequence). CDR3 sequence: CASTGQGGTEAFF. For the CDR3, the DNA is TGTGCCAGCACGGGACAGGGTGGCACTGAAGCTTTCTTT.

The chain is built from TRBV7-6 and TRBJ1-4; D call uncertain. Trimming shortened V by 1 base and J by 4 bases, and 10 bases separated the two germline ends. Germline loops: CDR1 SGHVS, CDR2 FNYEAQ. The CDR3 consists of 15 residues. The CDR3 reads CASSLGSSHNEKLFF. Written as DNA, the CDR3 is TGTGCCAGCAGCTTAGGATCCAGTCATAATGAAAAACTGTTTTTT.

The CDR3 is CASSEQGARTDTQYF. Here the CDR3 DNA reads TGTGCCAGCAGCGAACAGGGGGCGCGGACAGATACGCAGTATTTT. V and J are TRBV7-9 and TRBJ2-3, with 9 bases aligning to TRBD1. CDR1 SEHNR and CDR2 FQNEAQ come from the germline V gene (reference sequence). The CDR3 is 15 amino acids. Trimming took 5 bases from V and 3 from J; bases not matched to a gene: 6.

This clone appeared once. This CDR3 reads CASSYAGAQNTEAFF. The CDR3 nucleotides are TGTGCCAGCAGTTACGCGGGGGCTCAGAACACTGAAGCTTTCTTT. V and J are TRBV6-5 and TRBJ1-1; D possibly corresponds to TRBD1 (6 bases). Germline V gene sequence: CDR1 MNHEY, CDR2 SVGAGI. The CDR3 covers 15 residues. V lost 2 bases and J 1 base, leaving 11 bases between the germline ends.

This chain links TRBV5-6 with TRBJ1-6; D not resolved. Germline V gene data show CDR1 as SGHDT and CDR2 as YYEEEE. V lost 0 bases, J lost 7 bases, and 17 bases lay in between. This CDR3 has 17 amino acids. DNA for the CDR3: TGTGCCAGCAGCTTGGGGGCGGGAATCCGGAAAAATTCACCCCTCCACTTT. It codes for CASSLGAGIRKNSPLHF.